This T cell receptor beta chain was recovered during a study of blood T cell repertoires in COVID-19. Study at large: Acute and convalescent COVID-19 samples came from the United States, Italy and Spain.

In the authors' methods: Nucleated cell counts were estimated from reference gene primer amplification. TCRdb's copy holds only in-frame clones and misses some; the assay was immunoSEQ multiplex PCR. V and J calls and clone size are those listed in that table; D and trimming were worked out from the DNA. The sample records about 180,000 clones, about 86% being singletons. Germline V CDR1 and CDR2: SGHRS, YFSETQ. The CDR3 runs 15 residues. With 3 bases clipped from V and 10 bases from J, the junction kept 14 bases outside the gene matches. The receptor comes from a woman younger than 45 with active or convalescent COVID-19. The sample comprised peripheral blood. The gene calls are TRBV5-1 and TRBJ1-1, with 8 bases lining up with TRBD1. The CDR3 region has the DNA TGCGCCAGCAGCTCAACTTCGACAGGGGCTATGGGAGCTTTCTTT. Amino acids: CASSSTSTGAMGAFF.